Sequencing of this TCR beta chain was carried out in a study of shared clonotypes between healthy human individuals (dated by TCRdb to the early 2020s). Looking at the study overall: The cohort included a few men and a couple of women between 18 and 49 years of age. For each donor, CD4 naive and CD4 memory were each given three plates, CD8 naive was given two plates, and CD8 memory was given one plate. Blood TCR repertoires of 5 or 6 healthy adults were deeply sequenced to estimate repertoire size and the extent of clonotype sharing between individuals. To increase sequencing depth and limit assay-specific biases, TCR repertoire library preparation and sequencing were carried out by different laboratories using diverse techniques. Per donor, leukapheresis produced somewhere between about 0.9 and 10 billion PBMCs. Results and caveats for the whole study, not just this receptor: Sampling was restricted to blood, and TCR repertoires in tissue are likely to differ from TCR repertoires in blood. The genetic and exposure-history diversity represented was limited by the small number of donors. Compared with non-shared clonotypes, clonotypes shared by all four sorted-subset donors had higher generation probabilities. Rarefaction of sorted-subset datasets indicated incomplete sequencing despite the large sequencing depth. Pairwise subsampling led to the expectation that sequencing depth would affect the degree of clonotype sharing among donors. Sharing across four donors was observed for around 5% of naive CD4, over 3% of naive CD8, 2% to 2.5% of memory CD4, and approximately 0.41% of memory CD8 clonotypes. Larger estimated clonotype richness was generally found for naive subsets than for memory subsets.

Donors were healthy HIV-negative adults with no recently reported acute infections or vaccinations. Every donor was a Caucasian adult living in Nashville, Tennessee, USA. Magnetic negative selection was used to enrich CD4+ T cells, after which naive cells were positively selected on CD45RA and the negative fraction became the memory subset. Blood was obtained by leukapheresis, after which PBMCs were separated by Ficoll-Histopaque density gradient centrifugation and cryopreserved in liquid nitrogen vapor phase. Analytical flow cytometry was used to check the purity and quantity of every magnetically sorted T cell population. From each sorted fraction, genomic DNA was isolated and quantified by UV absorbance on a Nanodrop 2000c. Concerning this clone: Its antigen is still unknown. No per-base quality is available; no much larger clone lies one base away.

TCR CDR3 regions were amplified from genomic DNA by multiplex PCR using the deep immunoSEQ assay. Extracted genomic DNA from each cell subset was distributed evenly across all wells of several immunoSEQ 96-well plates, and each plate was treated as a replicate. For sorted subsets, roughly 190 ng of genomic DNA, equivalent to around 29,000 T cell genomes, went into each replicate PCR. The purified libraries were quantified using a Qubit 3.0 fluorometer, sized with a Bioanalyzer 2100, and then quantified again using the KAPA Library Quantification kit. Each immunoSEQ 96-well plate was sequenced on its own single-read 150-cycle Illumina NextSeq 550 flow cell. The authors processed their data as follows. The immunoSEQ output contained only junctional sequences without quality scores, so filtering could not match that applied to full-length reads. Sequences were annotated with PyIR, a Python wrapper for IgBLAST v1.9, and V/J genes and CDR3 were assigned using IMGT germline references. Reads were removed for weak V/J assignments (E-value above 1e-6), missing CDR3, stop codons, out-of-frame junctions, or ambiguous translated residues. A V3J clonotype was defined by an identical inferred V gene, J gene, and CDR3 amino acid sequence. Percentage overlap between repertoires was computed as shared unique clonotypes divided by the size of the smaller repertoire. RTK rarefaction, the Chao1 estimator, and Recon v2.1 estimates of unobserved clonotypes were used to assess repertoire richness. OLGA was used to compute generation probabilities for all TCRbeta clonotypes that the gDNA method yielded from four donors. TCRdb took this table from immuneACCESS and kept in-frame rearrangements with V and J called. Such tables lack part of the clones; where checked against another copy, unresolved V genes explain under half of the gap, and the rest is unexplained. V and J calls and clone size are as listed in that table; D and trimming were resolved from the DNA. This sample is represented by some 1.5 million clones; roughly 96% of them were singletons. The ten largest clones add up to roughly 1.1% of the sample.

The receptor's source is a man aged 25 to 40 in good health. Material for sequencing was naive CD4+ T cells sorted from blood. This specimen's cell subset or site label, interpreted: CD45RA+ positively selected.

The nucleotide sequence is TGTGCCAGCAGTGAGAATGGGGGGGAGACCCAGTACTTC. This yields the protein CASSENGGETQYF. The sequence joins TRBV2 to TRBJ2-5; tentative D gene TRBD2, with 6 bases matching. The CDR3 measures 13 amino acids from cysteine to phenylalanine. The CDR3 DNA has 39 bases and is translated from base 1. The germline V gene yields SNHLY for CDR1 and FYNNEI for CDR2. V loses 3 bases of germline sequence and J loses 5 bases, and the interval between the two ends is 10 bases.